This TCR beta chain was profiled in a study of T cells in Graves' hyperthyroidism and ophthalmopathy. Germline CDR1 ENHRY, CDR2 SYGVKD. CDR3 size: 15 residues. Trimming took 0 bases from V and 0 from J, leaving 8 bases between them. It was considered stable Graves' hyperthyroidism when ophthalmopathy did not progress within 18 months. Hyperthyroidism, newly diagnosed and lasting under 2 months, affected patients aged 18 to 65. Broader study findings: Also found in blood were most expanded thyroid clonotypes above 0.001.

This clonotype was counted a few times. Its antigen remains unidentified. Template material for amplifying TCR beta CDR3 regions consisted of RNA transcripts. The study used the HTBI primer set for a first-round RT-PCR of the TCR CDR3. Using its own MiXCR run on the multiplex PCR reads, TCRdb lists one record per CDR3 protein. Among about 540,000 distinct CDR3 sequences listed, around 46% were seen once. Sequenced: peripheral blood or thyroid tissue (not recorded which). V gene TRBV10-3 combines with J gene TRBJ2-5; D unclear. This sequence originates from a woman between 18 and 29 years old with Graves' hyperthyroidism. The CDR3 nucleotides read TGTGCCATCAGTGAGTCGAGATCCCACCAAGAGACCCAGTACTTC. Translated: CAISESRSHQETQYF.